This entry is about one T cell receptor (beta chain). Its antigen is undetermined. The source of the sample is a study of cytomegalovirus exposure and HLA in healthy donors. Study-wide context: From approximately 170 million T cells, an earlier analysis saw around 120 million unique TCR beta sequences. Findings and caveats of the study: A cluster of highly shared sequence variants was likely a sequencing artifact.

The PCR contained 60 Vbeta and 13 Jbeta primers. Profiling relied on immunoSEQ multiplex PCR, and the TCRdb table lists in-frame clones only, not all of them. The table lists some 87,000 clones, roughly 80% of them singletons. Trimming removed 2 bases at V and 8 bases at J, with 9 bases between. Germline assignment: CDR1 MNHEY and CDR2 SVGAGI. CDR3 length: 12 residues. The material sequenced was PBMCs. The sequence was obtained from a woman aged 40-49 years in good health and CMV-seropositive. V is TRBV6-5 and J is TRBJ1-2; tentatively, D is TRBD1 (6 bases). The CDR3 spells CASSYRGAGYTF. The CDR3 coding sequence is TGTGCCAGCAGTTACCGGGGGGCCGGCTACACCTTC.